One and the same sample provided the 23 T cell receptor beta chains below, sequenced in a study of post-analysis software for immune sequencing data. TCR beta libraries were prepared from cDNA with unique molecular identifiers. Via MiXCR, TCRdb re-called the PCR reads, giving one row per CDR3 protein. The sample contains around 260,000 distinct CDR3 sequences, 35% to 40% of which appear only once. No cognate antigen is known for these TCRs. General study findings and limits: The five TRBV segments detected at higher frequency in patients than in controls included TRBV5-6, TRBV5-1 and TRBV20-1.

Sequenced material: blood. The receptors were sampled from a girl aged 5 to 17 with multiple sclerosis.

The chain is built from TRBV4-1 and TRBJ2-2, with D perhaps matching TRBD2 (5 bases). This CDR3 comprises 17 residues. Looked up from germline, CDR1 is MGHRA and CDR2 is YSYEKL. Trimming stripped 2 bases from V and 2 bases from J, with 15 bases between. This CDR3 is CASSQKRRGSNTGELFF. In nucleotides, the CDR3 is TGCGCCAGCAGCCAAAAGCGAAGAGGGTCCAACACCGGGGAGCTGTTTTTT.

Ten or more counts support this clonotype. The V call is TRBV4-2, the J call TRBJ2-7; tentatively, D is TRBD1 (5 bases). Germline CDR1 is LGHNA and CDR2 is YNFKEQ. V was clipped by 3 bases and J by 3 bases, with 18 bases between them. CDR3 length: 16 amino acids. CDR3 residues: CASSHGAAAYHYEQYF. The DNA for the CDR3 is TGTGCCAGCAGCCATGGGGCTGCAGCCTACCACTACGAGCAGTACTTC.

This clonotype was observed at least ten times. The CDR3 DNA follows: TGTGCCAGCAGCTTAGGCGGGAATCGCTACAATGAGCAGTTCTTC. It specifies CASSLGGNRYNEQFF. The chain uses TRBV7-9 and TRBJ2-1; maybe TRBD2 (6 bases). This CDR3 has 15 amino acids. Trimming took 1 base from V and 3 from J, leaving 10 bases between them. Germline V gene lookup returns CDR1 SEHNR and CDR2 FQNEAQ (reference sequence).

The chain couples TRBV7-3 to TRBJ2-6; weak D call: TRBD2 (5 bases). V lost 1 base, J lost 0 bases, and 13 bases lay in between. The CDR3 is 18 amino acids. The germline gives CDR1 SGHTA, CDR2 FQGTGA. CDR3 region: CASSLMRSGLSGANVLTF. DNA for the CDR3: TGTGCCAGCAGCTTAATGAGGTCAGGACTCTCTGGGGCCAACGTCCTGACTTTC.

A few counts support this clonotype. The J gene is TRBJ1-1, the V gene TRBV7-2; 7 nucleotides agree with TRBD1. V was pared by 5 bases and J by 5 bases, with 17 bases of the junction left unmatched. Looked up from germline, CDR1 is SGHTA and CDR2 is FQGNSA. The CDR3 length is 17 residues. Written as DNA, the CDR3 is TGTGCCAGCAGCCTTGTAGGACGGACAGGCAGGGCGACTGAAGCTTTCTTT. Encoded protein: CASSLVGRTGRATEAFF.

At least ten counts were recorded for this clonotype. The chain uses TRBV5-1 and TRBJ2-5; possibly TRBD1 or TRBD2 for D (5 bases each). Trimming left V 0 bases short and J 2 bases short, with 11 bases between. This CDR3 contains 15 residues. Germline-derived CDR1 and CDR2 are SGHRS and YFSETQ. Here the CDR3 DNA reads TGCGCCAGCAGCTTGGTTTCGGGGCGGCAAGAGACCCAGTACTTC. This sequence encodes CASSLVSGRQETQYF.

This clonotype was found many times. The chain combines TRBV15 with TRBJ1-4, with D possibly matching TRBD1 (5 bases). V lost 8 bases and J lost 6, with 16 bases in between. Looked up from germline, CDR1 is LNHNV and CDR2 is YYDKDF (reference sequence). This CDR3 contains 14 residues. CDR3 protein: CATRQDVRDEKLFF. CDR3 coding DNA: TGTGCCACCCGCCAGGATGTCAGGGATGAAAAACTGTTTTTT.

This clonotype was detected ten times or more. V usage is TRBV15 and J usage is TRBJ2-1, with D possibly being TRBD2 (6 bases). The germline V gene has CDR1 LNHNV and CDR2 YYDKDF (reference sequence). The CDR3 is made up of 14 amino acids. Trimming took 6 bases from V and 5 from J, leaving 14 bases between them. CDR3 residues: CATSPSGRNNEQFF. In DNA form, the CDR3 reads TGTGCCACCAGTCCGAGCGGGCGTAACAATGAGCAGTTCTTC.

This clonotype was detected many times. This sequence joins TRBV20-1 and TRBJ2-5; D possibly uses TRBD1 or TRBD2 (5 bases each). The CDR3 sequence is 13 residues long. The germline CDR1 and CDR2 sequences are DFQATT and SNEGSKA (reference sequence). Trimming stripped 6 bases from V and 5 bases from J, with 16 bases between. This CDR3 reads CSAHLGERETQYF. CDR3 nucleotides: TGCAGTGCCCACCTGGGGGAGAGGGAGACCCAGTACTTC.

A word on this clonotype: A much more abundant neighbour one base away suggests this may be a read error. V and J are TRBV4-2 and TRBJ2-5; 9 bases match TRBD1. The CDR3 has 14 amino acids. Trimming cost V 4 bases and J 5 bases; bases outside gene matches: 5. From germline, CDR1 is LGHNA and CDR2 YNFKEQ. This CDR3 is CASSRDRGVETQYF. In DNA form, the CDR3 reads TGTGCCAGCAGCCGAGACAGGGGGGTCGAGACCCAGTACTTC.

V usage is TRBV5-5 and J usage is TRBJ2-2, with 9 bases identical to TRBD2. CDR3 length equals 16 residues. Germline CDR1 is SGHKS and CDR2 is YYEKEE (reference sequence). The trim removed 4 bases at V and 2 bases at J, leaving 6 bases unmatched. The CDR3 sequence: CASSPLAGLNTGELFF. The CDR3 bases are TGTGCCAGCAGCCCACTAGCGGGTCTAAACACCGGGGAGCTGTTTTTT.

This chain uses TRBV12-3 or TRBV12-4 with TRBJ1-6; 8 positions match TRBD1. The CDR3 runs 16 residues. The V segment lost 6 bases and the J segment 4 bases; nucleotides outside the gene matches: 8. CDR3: CASRAGGDGYNSPLHF. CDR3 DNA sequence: TGTGCCAGCAGAGCAGGGGGCGATGGTTATAATTCACCCCTCCACTTT.

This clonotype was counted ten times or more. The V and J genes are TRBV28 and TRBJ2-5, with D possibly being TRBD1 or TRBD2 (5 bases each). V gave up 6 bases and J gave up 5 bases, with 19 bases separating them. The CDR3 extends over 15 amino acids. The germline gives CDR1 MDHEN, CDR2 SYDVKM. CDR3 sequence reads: CASSHPTGTGETQYF. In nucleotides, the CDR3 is TGTGCCAGCAGCCACCCGACCGGGACCGGGGAGACCCAGTACTTC.

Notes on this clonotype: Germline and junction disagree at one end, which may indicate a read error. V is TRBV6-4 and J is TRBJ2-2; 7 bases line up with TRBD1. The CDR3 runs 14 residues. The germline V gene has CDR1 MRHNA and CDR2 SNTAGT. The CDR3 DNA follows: TGTGCCAGTAGTGACGGACAGGACACCGGGGAGCTGTTTTTT. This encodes CASSDGQDTGELFF.

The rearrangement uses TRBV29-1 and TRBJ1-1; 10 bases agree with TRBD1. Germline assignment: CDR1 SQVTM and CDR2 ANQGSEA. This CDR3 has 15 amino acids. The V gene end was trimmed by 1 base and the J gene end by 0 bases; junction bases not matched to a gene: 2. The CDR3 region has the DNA TGCAGCGTTGAAGGGGACAGGGGTATGAACACTGAAGCTTTCTTT. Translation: CSVEGDRGMNTEAFF.

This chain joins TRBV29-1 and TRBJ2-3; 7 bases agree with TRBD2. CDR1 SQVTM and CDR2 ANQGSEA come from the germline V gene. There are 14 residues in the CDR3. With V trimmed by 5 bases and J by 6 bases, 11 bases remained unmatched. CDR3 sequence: CSVREAGVRDTQYF. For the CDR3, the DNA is TGCAGCGTTAGGGAGGCGGGAGTGAGGGATACGCAGTATTTT.

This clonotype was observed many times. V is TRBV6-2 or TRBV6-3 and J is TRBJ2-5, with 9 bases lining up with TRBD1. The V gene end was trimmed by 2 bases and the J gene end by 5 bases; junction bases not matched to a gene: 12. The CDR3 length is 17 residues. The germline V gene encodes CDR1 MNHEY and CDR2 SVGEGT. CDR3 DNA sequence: TGTGCCAGCAGTTACGGTTATCCGTCGGACAGGGGCGAGACCCAGTACTTC. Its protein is CASSYGYPSDRGETQYF.

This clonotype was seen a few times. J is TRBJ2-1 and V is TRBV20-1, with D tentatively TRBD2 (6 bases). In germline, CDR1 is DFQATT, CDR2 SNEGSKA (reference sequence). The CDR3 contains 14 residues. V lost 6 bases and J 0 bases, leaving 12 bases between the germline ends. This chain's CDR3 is CSAVAEGSYNEQFF. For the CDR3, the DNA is TGCAGTGCAGTAGCGGAAGGCTCCTACAATGAGCAGTTCTTC.

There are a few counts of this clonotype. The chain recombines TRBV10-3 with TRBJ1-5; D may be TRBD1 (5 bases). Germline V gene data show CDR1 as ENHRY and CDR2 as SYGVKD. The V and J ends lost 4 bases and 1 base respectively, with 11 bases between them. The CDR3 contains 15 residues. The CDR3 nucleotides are TGTGCCATCAGTGGCGGTGGGGGGAGCAATCAGCCCCAGCATTTT. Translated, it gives CAISGGGGSNQPQHF.

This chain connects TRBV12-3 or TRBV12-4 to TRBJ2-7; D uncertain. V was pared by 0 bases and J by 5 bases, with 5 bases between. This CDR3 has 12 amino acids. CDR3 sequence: CASSLALHEQYF. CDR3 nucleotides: TGTGCCAGCAGTTTAGCCCTCCACGAGCAGTACTTC.

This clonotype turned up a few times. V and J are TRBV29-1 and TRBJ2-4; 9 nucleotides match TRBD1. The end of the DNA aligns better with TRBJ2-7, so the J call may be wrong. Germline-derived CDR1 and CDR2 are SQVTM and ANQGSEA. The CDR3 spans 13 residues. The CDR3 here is CSVGIQGAGEQYF. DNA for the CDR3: TGCAGCGTTGGGATACAGGGGGCGGGCGAGCAGTACTTC.

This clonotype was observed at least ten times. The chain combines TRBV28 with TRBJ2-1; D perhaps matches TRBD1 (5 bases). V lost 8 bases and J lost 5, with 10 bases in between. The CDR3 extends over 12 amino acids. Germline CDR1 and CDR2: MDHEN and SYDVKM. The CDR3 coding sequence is TGTGCCAGCCATAACAGGCACAATGAGCAGTTCTTC. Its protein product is CASHNRHNEQFF.

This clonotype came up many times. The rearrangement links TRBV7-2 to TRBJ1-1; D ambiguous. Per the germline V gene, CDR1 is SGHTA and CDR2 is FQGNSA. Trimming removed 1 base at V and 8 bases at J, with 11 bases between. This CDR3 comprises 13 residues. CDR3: CASSLVNLGEAFF. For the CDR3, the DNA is TGTGCCAGCAGCTTAGTGAATCTAGGGGAAGCTTTCTTT. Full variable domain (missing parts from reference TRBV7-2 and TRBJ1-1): GAGVSQSPSNKVTEKGKDVELRCDPISGHTALYWYRQSLGQGLEFLIYFQGNSAPDKSGLPSDRFSAERTGGSVSTLTIQRTQQEDSAVYLCASSLVNLGEAFFGQGTRLTVV.